A single sample gave rise to the 32 T cell receptor beta chains below, sequenced in a study of blood T cell repertoires in COVID-19. Generated by immunoSEQ multiplex PCR, the TCRdb table keeps only in-frame clones and is missing some. Of about 140,000 clones listed, more than 70% are singletons. Sequencing used peripheral blood. The receptors were gathered from a woman aged 55-69 years with acute or convalescent COVID-19.

The genes are TRBV7-2 and TRBJ2-3, with TRBD2 identical over 11 bases. The germline gives CDR1 SGHTA, CDR2 FQGNSA. V trimming: 3 bases; J trimming: 2 bases; junction bases outside the gene matches: 4. The CDR3 contains 16 residues. As DNA, the CDR3 is TGTGCCAGCAGCTTTCTAGCGGGGGGTCTCACAGATACGCAGTATTTT. Its protein product is CASSFLAGGLTDTQYF.

This chain links TRBV25-1 with TRBJ2-2; D is unresolved. The length of the CDR3 is 11 residues. The V end was cut by 3 bases, the J end by 8 bases, with 4 bases between. Germline V lookup: CDR1 MGHDK, CDR2 SYGVNS. The CDR3 protein is CASSETGELFF. CDR3 coding DNA: TGTGCCAGCAGTGAGACAGGGGAGCTGTTTTTT.

CDR3 DNA: TGCGCCAGCGTTACCAGGACAGGGGGCTCGGATACGCAGTATTTT. It is translated as CASVTRTGGSDTQYF. The V gene is TRBV10-2, the J gene TRBJ2-3, with 11 positions matching TRBD1. The CDR3 length is 15 residues. V trimming: 8 bases; J trimming: 6 bases; junction bases outside the gene matches: 10. Germline lookup yields CDR1 WSHSY and CDR2 SAAADI.

The J gene is TRBJ2-7, the V gene TRBV30; D remains ambiguous. V was cut by 3 bases and J by 4 bases, with 4 bases left in between. The CDR3 length is 10 residues. The germline V gene encodes CDR1 GTSNPN and CDR2 SVGIG (reference sequence). CDR3 nucleotides: TGTGCCTGGAGCGAGTACGAGCAGTACTTC. It yields the protein CAWSEYEQYF.

This clone was seen once. V usage is TRBV29-1 and J usage is TRBJ2-2, with 9 bases identical to TRBD2. The germline V gene encodes CDR1 SQVTM and CDR2 ANQGSEA. The length of the CDR3 is 15 residues. The V gene end was trimmed by 3 bases and the J gene end by 2 bases; junction bases not matched to a gene: 4. CDR3 amino acids: CSVEIAGVNTGELFF. The CDR3 nucleotides are TGCAGCGTTGAGATAGCGGGGGTAAACACCGGGGAGCTGTTTTTT.

CDR3 amino acids: CAIQGDYGYTF. CDR3 DNA sequence: TGTGCGATCCAGGGCGACTATGGCTACACCTTC. The chain carries TRBV12-3 or TRBV12-4 and TRBJ1-2, with D tentatively TRBD1 (5 bases). This CDR3 has 11 residues.

The chain employs TRBV12-3 or TRBV12-4 and TRBJ1-2, with TRBD1 as a possible D gene (5 bases). V shed 3 bases and J shed 8 bases, with 13 bases lying between them. CDR3 length: 13 residues. The CDR3 spells CASSFGRALGYTF. The CDR3 bases are TGTGCCAGCAGTTTCGGCAGGGCCCTCGGCTACACCTTC.

The chain uses TRBV6-5 and TRBJ1-4, with TRBD1 matching 8 bases. CDR3 length equals 15 residues. The junction had 5 bases not matched to a gene; V was cut back by 4 bases and J by 4 bases. Germline V lookup: CDR1 MNHEY, CDR2 SVGAGI. The CDR3 region has the DNA TGTGCCAGCAGTTCCGGACAGGGCAATAATGAAAAACTGTTTTTT. This translates into CASSSGQGNNEKLFF.

The chain carries TRBV2 and TRBJ2-1, with 13 positions matching TRBD2. The trim removed 2 bases at V and 1 base at J, leaving 8 bases unmatched. This CDR3 contains 19 residues. Per the germline V gene, CDR1 is SNHLY and CDR2 is FYNNEI. Here the CDR3 reads CASSETSGGAGGSYNEQFF. The CDR3 DNA reads TGTGCCAGCAGTGAAACTAGCGGGGGGGCCGGAGGGTCCTACAATGAGCAGTTCTTC. The full variable domain, in which reference TRBV2 and TRBJ2-1 provide the parts outside the CDR3, is EPEVTQTPSHQVTQMGQEVILRCVPISNHLYFYWYRQILGQKVEFLVSFYNNEISEKSEIFDDQFSVERPDGSNFTLKIRSTKLEDSAMYFCASSETSGGAGGSYNEQFFGPGTRLTVL.

This chain uses TRBV11-2 with TRBJ1-1; 10 nucleotides match TRBD1. Germline lookup yields CDR1 SGHAT and CDR2 FQNNGV. The CDR3 length is 16 residues. The junction had 6 bases not matched to a gene; V was cut back by 4 bases and J by 1 base. Here the CDR3 DNA reads TGTGCCAGCAGCTCCCGGGACAGGGGATCGAACACTGAAGCTTTCTTT. Protein product: CASSSRDRGSNTEAFF.

This clone came up once. The J gene is TRBJ2-5, the V gene TRBV19, with TRBD1 matching over 8 bases. V gave up 3 bases and J gave up 6 bases; unmatched junction bases: 3. The CDR3 length is 13 residues. Germline CDR1 and CDR2: LNHDA and SQIVND (reference sequence). The CDR3 nucleotides are TGTGCCAGTAGTATTAGGACAGGGAAGACCCAGTACTTC. It is translated as CASSIRTGKTQYF. Supplemented by reference TRBV19 and TRBJ2-5, the full variable domain reads DGGITQSPKYLFRKEGQNVTLSCEQNLNHDAMYWYRQDPGQGLRLIYYSQIVNDFQKGDIAEGYSVSREKKESFPLTVTSAQKNPTAFYLCASSIRTGKTQYFGPGTRLLVL.

V usage is TRBV24-1 and J usage is TRBJ1-2; D gene unclear. The CDR3 is 16 amino acids. Per the germline V gene, CDR1 is KGHDR and CDR2 is SFDVKD. Between the trimmed V and J ends, which lost 2 bases and 4 bases, there was a span of 16 bases. The CDR3 DNA reads TGTGCCACCAGTGATTCCTATGGCTCGAGGTCCTATGGCTACACCTTC. Its translation: CATSDSYGSRSYGYTF.

V is TRBV2 and J is TRBJ2-7, with a tentative D call TRBD2 (6 bases). The CDR3 is 15 residues long. The V end lost 5 bases, the J end lost 5 bases, and 19 bases lay between the germline ends. Germline loops: CDR1 SNHLY, CDR2 FYNNEI. This CDR3 reads CASSIPGVWSHEQYF. The DNA of the CDR3 is TGTGCCAGCAGTATTCCGGGGGTCTGGTCCCACGAGCAGTACTTC.

The chain joins TRBV30 to TRBJ1-4; 9 bases are a match to TRBD1. V lost 1 base to trimming and J lost 7 bases; unmatched junction nucleotides: 19. This CDR3 has 19 residues. Germline values: CDR1 GTSNPN, CDR2 SVGIG (reference sequence). As DNA, the CDR3 is TGTGCCTGGAGTGCGGCGGGACAGGGTCACGGCGTGGGAGGTGAAAAACTGTTTTTT. Translating gives CAWSAAGQGHGVGGEKLFF. Full variable domain (missing parts from reference TRBV30 and TRBJ1-4): SQTIHQWPATLVQPVGSPLSLECTVEGTSNPNLYWYRQAAGRGLQLLFYSVGIGQISSEVPQNLSASRPQDRQFILSSKKLLLSDSGFYLCAWSAAGQGHGVGGEKLFFGSGTQLSVL.

The chain couples TRBV7-6 to TRBJ1-2; 7 nucleotides match TRBD1. Per germline, CDR1 SGHVS and CDR2 FNYEAQ. Trimming took 2 bases from V and 0 from J; bases not matched to a gene: 3. The CDR3 contains 15 residues. The CDR3 DNA is TGTGCCAGCAGCTTATTAGGACAGGCTAACTATGGCTACACCTTC. Translating it yields CASSLLGQANYGYTF. The full variable domain, in which reference TRBV7-6 and TRBJ1-2 provide the parts outside the CDR3, is GAGVSQSPRYKVTKRGQDVALRCDPISGHVSLYWYRQALGQGPEFLTYFNYEAQQDKSGLPNDRFSAERPEGSISTLTIQRTEQRDSAMYRCASSLLGQANYGYTFGSGTRLTVV.

CDR3 region: CASSYSNYEQYF. In nucleotides, the CDR3 is TGTGCCAGCAGTTACTCTAACTACGAGCAGTACTTC. The rearrangement uses TRBV6-6 and TRBJ2-7; D remains ambiguous. The germline gives CDR1 MNHNY, CDR2 SVGAGI (reference sequence). Trimming removed 0 bases from V and 3 bases from J, with 3 bases in between. The CDR3 spans 12 residues.

The chain joins TRBV5-1 to TRBJ1-2; tentative D call: TRBD1 (6 bases). Trimming took 4 bases from V and 1 from J, leaving 14 bases between them. The CDR3 runs 15 residues. CDR1 and CDR2 from the germline V gene are SGHRS and YFSETQ. The CDR3 reads CASSLGGQVNYGYTF. The DNA for the CDR3 is TGCGCCAGCAGCCTAGGGGGACAAGTTAACTATGGCTACACCTTC.

The chain couples TRBV5-4 to TRBJ2-6, with a possible D match to TRBD1 (6 bases). V lost 3 bases to trimming and J lost 2 bases, with 9 bases between them. CDR3 length: 15 residues. Germline-derived CDR1 and CDR2 are SGHNT and YYREEE (reference sequence). For the CDR3, the DNA is TGTGCCAGCAGCTGGGGGCTGACTGGGGCCAACGTCCTGACTTTC. This gives the protein CASSWGLTGANVLTF.

This clone was recorded only once. V is TRBV4-1 and J is TRBJ1-5, with D perhaps matching TRBD1 (6 bases). Trimming stripped 0 bases from V and 7 bases from J, with 19 bases between. Germline V gives CDR1 MGHRA, CDR2 YSYEKL. This CDR3 is 17 amino acids long. The CDR3 sequence: CASSQDVRQGMLQPQHF. The DNA for the CDR3 is TGCGCCAGCAGCCAAGATGTTCGGCAGGGGATGCTGCAGCCCCAGCATTTT.

This chain links TRBV28 with TRBJ1-2, with unresolved D. V was shortened by 7 bases and J by 0 bases, with 9 bases between the two germline ends. Germline CDR1 MDHEN, CDR2 SYDVKM. This CDR3 contains 13 residues. This CDR3 reads CASKEAANYGYTF. CDR3 DNA sequence: TGTGCCAGCAAGGAGGCGGCTAACTATGGCTACACCTTC.

The chain combines TRBV30 with TRBJ2-1; 9 bases map to TRBD2. The CDR3 runs to 17 residues. Per germline, CDR1 GTSNPN and CDR2 SVGIG (reference sequence). Trimming took 2 bases from V and 6 from J; bases not matched to a gene: 14. In nucleotides, the CDR3 is TGTGCCTGGAGTATACAGGCGACGGGACTAGCACGCAATGAGCAGTTCTTC. Protein product: CAWSIQATGLARNEQFF. Full variable domain (remainder filled in from reference TRBV30 and TRBJ2-1): SQTIHQWPATLVQPVGSPLSLECTVEGTSNPNLYWYRQAAGRGLQLLFYSVGIGQISSEVPQNLSASRPQDRQFILSSKKLLLSDSGFYLCAWSIQATGLARNEQFFGPGTRLTVL.

V is TRBV16 and J is TRBJ1-6, with a tentative D call TRBD1 (6 bases). Germline assignment: CDR1 KGHSY and CDR2 FQNENV. This CDR3 comprises 16 residues. V shed 2 bases and J shed 9 bases, with 17 bases lying between them. This CDR3 reads CASSQQQGGVGSPLHF. The CDR3 DNA sequence: TGTGCCAGCAGCCAACAACAGGGCGGTGTTGGTTCACCCCTCCACTTT.

The chain has TRBV7-8 and TRBJ2-7; D is ambiguous. This CDR3 is built from 13 residues. Germline CDR1 is SGHVS and CDR2 is FQNEAQ. V was shortened by 5 bases and J by 3 bases, with 11 bases between the two germline ends. In DNA, the CDR3 is TGTGCCAGCAGCGAACAGCCTTACTACGAGCAGTACTTC. Amino acid sequence: CASSEQPYYEQYF. Looking up the rest from reference TRBV7-8 and TRBJ2-7 gives the full variable domain: GAGVSQSPRYKVAKRGQDVALRCDPISGHVSLFWYQQALGQGPEFLTYFQNEAQLDKSGLPSDRFFAERPEGSVSTLKIQRTQQEDSAVYLCASSEQPYYEQYFGPGTRLTVT.

This rearrangement joins TRBV10-3 to TRBJ2-7, with 11 bases fitting TRBD1. Germline values: CDR1 ENHRY, CDR2 SYGVKD. The V segment lost 6 bases and the J segment 3 bases; nucleotides outside the gene matches: 1. The CDR3 is 13 amino acids. Here the CDR3 reads CAIRGTGGYEQYF. The CDR3 coding sequence is TGTGCCATCAGGGGGACAGGGGGCTACGAGCAGTACTTC.

This rearrangement joins TRBV19 to TRBJ2-6, with 9 nucleotides matching TRBD1. CDR1 is LNHDA, CDR2 SQIVND, per germline (reference sequence). V trimming: 6 bases; J trimming: 0 bases; junction bases outside the gene matches: 6. The CDR3 consists of 17 residues. The chain's CDR3 is CASSTGTGPSGANVLTF. For the CDR3, the DNA is TGTGCCAGTAGCACCGGGACAGGGCCCTCTGGGGCCAACGTCCTGACTTTC.

This clone was seen a handful of times. The CDR3: CASSQEGGGVDQPQHF. As DNA, the CDR3 is TGTGCCAGCAGCCAAGAGGGAGGGGGTGTGGATCAGCCCCAGCATTTT. The chain couples TRBV4-2 to TRBJ1-5; TRBD1 is a possible D gene (6 bases). The CDR3 contains 16 residues. Trimming left V 0 bases short and J 5 bases short, with 14 bases between. Germline V lookup: CDR1 LGHNA, CDR2 YNFKEQ.

The rearrangement uses TRBV3-1 (or the pseudogene TRBV3-2) and TRBJ1-2; D is perhaps TRBD1 (5 bases). This CDR3 spans 14 amino acids. Deletions cut 2 bases from V and 3 bases from J, with 10 bases between. Germline V gene lookup returns CDR1 LGHDT and CDR2 YNNKEL (reference sequence). The CDR3 bases are TGTGCCAGCAGCCAATCCGGGACTTACTATGGCTACACCTTC. It is translated as CASSQSGTYYGYTF.

The V gene is TRBV19, the J gene TRBJ2-2; no clear D. Germline assignment: CDR1 LNHDA and CDR2 SQIVND (reference sequence). Trimming shortened V by 7 bases and J by 0 bases, and 15 bases separated the two germline ends. This CDR3 region has 16 residues. CDR3 amino acids: CASTARSGSNTGELFF. The CDR3 DNA follows: TGTGCCAGTACTGCACGGTCCGGGTCGAACACCGGGGAGCTGTTTTTT.

The chain employs TRBV30 and TRBJ1-2, with unresolved D. Deletions cut 2 bases from V and 0 bases from J, with 4 bases between. Germline V gene data show CDR1 as GTSNPN and CDR2 as SVGIG (reference sequence). This CDR3 contains 12 residues. CDR3 protein: CAWSYTNYGYTF. The CDR3 nucleotides read TGTGCCTGGAGTTATACTAACTATGGCTACACCTTC.

This sequence joins TRBV18 and TRBJ2-5; 7 nucleotides line up with TRBD2. The CDR3 is made up of 14 amino acids. V was pared by 3 bases and J by 1 base, with 2 bases of the junction left unmatched. Looked up from germline, CDR1 is KGHSH and CDR2 is LQKENI. CDR3 sequence reads: CASSPRTSQETQYF. The CDR3 nucleotides read TGTGCCAGCTCACCCCGGACTAGCCAAGAGACCCAGTACTTC.

The chain has TRBV7-6 and TRBJ2-1, with 7 nucleotides matching TRBD1. Germline V gene lookup returns CDR1 SGHVS and CDR2 FNYEAQ. J gave up 3 bases and V 5 bases, and 7 bases lay outside the gene matches. This CDR3 has 15 amino acids. The CDR3: CASSPVDRYYNEQFF. DNA for the CDR3: TGTGCCAGCAGCCCCGTGGACAGGTACTACAATGAGCAGTTCTTC.

The chain links TRBV18 to TRBJ2-5; tentative D call: TRBD1 (5 bases). Between the trimmed V and J ends, which lost 4 bases and 4 bases, there was a span of 13 bases. This CDR3 has 14 amino acids. Germline CDR1 KGHSH, CDR2 LQKENI. The CDR3, as DNA: TGTGCCAGCTCACGGGCAGGGAAATTAGAGACCCAGTACTTC. Amino acids: CASSRAGKLETQYF.